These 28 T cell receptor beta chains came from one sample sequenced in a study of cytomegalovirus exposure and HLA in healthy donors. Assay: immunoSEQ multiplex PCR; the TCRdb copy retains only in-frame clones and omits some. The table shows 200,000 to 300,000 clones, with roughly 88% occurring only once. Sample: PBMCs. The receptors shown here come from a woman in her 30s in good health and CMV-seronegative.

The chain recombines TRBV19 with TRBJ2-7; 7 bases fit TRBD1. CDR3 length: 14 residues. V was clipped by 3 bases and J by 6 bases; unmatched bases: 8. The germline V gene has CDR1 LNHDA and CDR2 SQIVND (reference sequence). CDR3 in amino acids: CASSIGTAAIEQYF. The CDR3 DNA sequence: TGTGCCAGTAGTATCGGGACAGCGGCTATCGAGCAGTACTTC.

CDR3 loop: CASSLRGNTEQYF. The DNA of the CDR3 is TGTGCCAGCAGCCTCCGGGGCAATACGGAGCAGTACTTC. This chain links TRBV11-3 with TRBJ2-7; D assignment may be TRBD1 or TRBD2 (5 bases each). This CDR3 region has 13 residues. V was pared by 5 bases and J by 7 bases, with 15 bases between. The germline V gene encodes CDR1 SGHNT and CDR2 YENEEA. The full variable domain, with the rest looked up from reference TRBV11-3 and TRBJ2-7, is EAGVVQSPRYKIIEKKQPVAFWCNPISGHNTLYWYLQNLGQGPELLIRYENEEAVDDSQLPKDRFSAERLKGVDSTLKIQPAELGDSAVYLCASSLRGNTEQYFGPGTRLTVT.

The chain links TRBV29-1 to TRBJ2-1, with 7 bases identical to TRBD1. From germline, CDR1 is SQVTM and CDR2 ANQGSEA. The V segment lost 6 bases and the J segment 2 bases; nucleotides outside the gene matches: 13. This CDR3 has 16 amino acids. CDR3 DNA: TGCAGCGTGCCGAGCATACAGGGGATGACCTACAATGAGCAGTTCTTC. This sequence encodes CSVPSIQGMTYNEQFF.

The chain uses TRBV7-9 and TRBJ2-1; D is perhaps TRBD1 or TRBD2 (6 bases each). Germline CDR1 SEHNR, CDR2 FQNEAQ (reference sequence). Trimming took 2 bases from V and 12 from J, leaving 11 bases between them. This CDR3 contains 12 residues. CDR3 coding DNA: TGTGCCAGCAGCTTAATGTCGGGGGCGCAGTTCTTC. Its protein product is CASSLMSGAQFF.

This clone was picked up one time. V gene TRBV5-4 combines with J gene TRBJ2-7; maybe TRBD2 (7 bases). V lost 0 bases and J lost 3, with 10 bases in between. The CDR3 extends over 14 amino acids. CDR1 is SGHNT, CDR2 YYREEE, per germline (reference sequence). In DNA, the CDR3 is TGTGCCAGCAGCTTGGTAGGGGGGGACTACGAGCAGTACTTC. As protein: CASSLVGGDYEQYF.

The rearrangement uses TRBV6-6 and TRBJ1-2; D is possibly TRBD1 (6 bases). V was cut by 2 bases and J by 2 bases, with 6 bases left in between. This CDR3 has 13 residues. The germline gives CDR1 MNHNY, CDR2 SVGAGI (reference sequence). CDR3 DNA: TGTGCCAGCAGTTACGGGACAAACTATGGCTACACCTTC. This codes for CASSYGTNYGYTF.

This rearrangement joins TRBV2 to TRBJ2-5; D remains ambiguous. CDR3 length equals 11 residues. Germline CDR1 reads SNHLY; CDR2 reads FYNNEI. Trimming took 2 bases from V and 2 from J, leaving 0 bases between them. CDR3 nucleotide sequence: TGTGCCAGCAGTGAACAAGAGACCCAGTACTTC. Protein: CASSEQETQYF. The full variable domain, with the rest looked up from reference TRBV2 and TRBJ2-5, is EPEVTQTPSHQVTQMGQEVILRCVPISNHLYFYWYRQILGQKVEFLVSFYNNEISEKSEIFDDQFSVERPDGSNFTLKIRSTKLEDSAMYFCASSEQETQYFGPGTRLLVL.

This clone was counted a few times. The CDR3 coding sequence is TGTGCCAGTAGTGATGACAGGGTCACTGAAGCTTTCTTT. Protein sequence: CASSDDRVTEAFF. V is TRBV19 and J is TRBJ1-1; the match to TRBD1 covers 7 bases. In germline, CDR1 is LNHDA, CDR2 SQIVND (reference sequence). This CDR3 comprises 13 residues. J gave up 4 bases and V 5 bases, and 4 bases lay outside the gene matches.

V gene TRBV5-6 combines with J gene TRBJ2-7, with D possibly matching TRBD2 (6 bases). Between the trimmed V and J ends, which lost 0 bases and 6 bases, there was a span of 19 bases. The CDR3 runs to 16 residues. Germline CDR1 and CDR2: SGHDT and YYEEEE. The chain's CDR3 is CASSLGFGGLLVEQYF. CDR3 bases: TGTGCCAGCAGCTTGGGATTCGGGGGTCTCCTTGTCGAGCAGTACTTC. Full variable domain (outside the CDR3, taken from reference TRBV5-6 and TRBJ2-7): DAGVTQSPTHLIKTRGQQVTLRCSPKSGHDTVSWYQQALGQGPQFIFQYYEEEERQRGNFPDRFSGHQFPNYSSELNVNALLLGDSALYLCASSLGFGGLLVEQYFGPGTRLTVT.

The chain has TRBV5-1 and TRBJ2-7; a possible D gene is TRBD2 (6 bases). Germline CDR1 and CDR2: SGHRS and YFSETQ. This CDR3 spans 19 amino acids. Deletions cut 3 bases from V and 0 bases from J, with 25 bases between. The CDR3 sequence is CASSWIPSLVGGISYEQYF. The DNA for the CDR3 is TGCGCCAGCAGCTGGATTCCCAGCCTAGTCGGGGGAATCTCCTACGAGCAGTACTTC. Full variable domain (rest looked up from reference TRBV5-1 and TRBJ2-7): KAGVTQTPRYLIKTRGQQVTLSCSPISGHRSVSWYQQTPGQGLQFLFEYFSETQRNKGNFPGRFSGRQFSNSRSEMNVSTLELGDSALYLCASSWIPSLVGGISYEQYFGPGTRLTVT.

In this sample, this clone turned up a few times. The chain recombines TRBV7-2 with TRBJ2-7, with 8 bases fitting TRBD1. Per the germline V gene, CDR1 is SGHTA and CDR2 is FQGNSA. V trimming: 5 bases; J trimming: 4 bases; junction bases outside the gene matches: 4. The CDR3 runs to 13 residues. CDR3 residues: CASSRDRRYEQYF. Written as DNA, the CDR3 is TGTGCCAGCAGCAGGGACAGGAGATACGAGCAGTACTTC.

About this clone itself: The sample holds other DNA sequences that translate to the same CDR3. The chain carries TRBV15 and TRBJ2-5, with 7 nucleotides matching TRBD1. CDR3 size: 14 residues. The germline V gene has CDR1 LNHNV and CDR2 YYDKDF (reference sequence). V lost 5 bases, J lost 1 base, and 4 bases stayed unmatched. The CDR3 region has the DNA TGTGCCACCAGCTCCCGGGACAGCCAAGAGACCCAGTACTTC. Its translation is CATSSRDSQETQYF.

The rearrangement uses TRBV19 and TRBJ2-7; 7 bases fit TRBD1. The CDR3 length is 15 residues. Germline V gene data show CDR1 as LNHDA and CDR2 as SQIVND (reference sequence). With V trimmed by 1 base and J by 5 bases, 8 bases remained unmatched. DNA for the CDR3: TGTGCCAGTAGTATAGTTGCACAGGGGAACAACGAGCAGTACTTC. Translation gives CASSIVAQGNNEQYF. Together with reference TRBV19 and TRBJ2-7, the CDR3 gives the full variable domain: DGGITQSPKYLFRKEGQNVTLSCEQNLNHDAMYWYRQDPGQGLRLIYYSQIVNDFQKGDIAEGYSVSREKKESFPLTVTSAQKNPTAFYLCASSIVAQGNNEQYFGPGTRLTVT.

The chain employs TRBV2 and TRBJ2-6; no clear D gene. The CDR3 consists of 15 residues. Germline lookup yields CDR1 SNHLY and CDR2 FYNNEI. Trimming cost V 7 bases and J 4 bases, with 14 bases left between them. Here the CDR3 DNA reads TGTGCCAGCACGATTGGTGTGTGGGGGGCCAACGTCCTGACTTTC. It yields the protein CASTIGVWGANVLTF. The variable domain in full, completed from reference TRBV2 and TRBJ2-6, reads EPEVTQTPSHQVTQMGQEVILRCVPISNHLYFYWYRQILGQKVEFLVSFYNNEISEKSEIFDDQFSVERPDGSNFTLKIRSTKLEDSAMYFCASTIGVWGANVLTFGAGSRLTVL.

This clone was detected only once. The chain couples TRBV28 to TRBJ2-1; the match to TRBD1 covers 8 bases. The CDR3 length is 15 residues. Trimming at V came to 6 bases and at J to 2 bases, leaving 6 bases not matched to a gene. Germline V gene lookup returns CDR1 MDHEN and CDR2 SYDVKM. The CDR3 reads CASSQIQGAYNEQFF. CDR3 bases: TGTGCCAGCAGCCAAATACAGGGGGCCTACAATGAGCAGTTCTTC.

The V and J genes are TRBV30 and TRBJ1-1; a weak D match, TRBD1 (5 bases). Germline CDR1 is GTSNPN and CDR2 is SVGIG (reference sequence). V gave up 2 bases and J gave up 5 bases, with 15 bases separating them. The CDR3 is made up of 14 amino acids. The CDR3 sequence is CAWSTPEGVTEAFF. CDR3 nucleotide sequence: TGTGCCTGGAGTACCCCCGAAGGGGTGACTGAAGCTTTCTTT.

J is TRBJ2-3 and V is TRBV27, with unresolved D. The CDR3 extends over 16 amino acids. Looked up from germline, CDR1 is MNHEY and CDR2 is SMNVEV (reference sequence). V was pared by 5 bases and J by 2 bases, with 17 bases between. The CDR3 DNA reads TGTGCCAGCAGTGGGTCGAGACTCACGATCACAGATACGCAGTATTTT. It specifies CASSGSRLTITDTQYF.

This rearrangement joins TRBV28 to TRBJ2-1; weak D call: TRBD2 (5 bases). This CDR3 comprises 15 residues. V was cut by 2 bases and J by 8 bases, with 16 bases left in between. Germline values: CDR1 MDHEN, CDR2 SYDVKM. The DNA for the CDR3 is TGTGCCAGCAGTTTAATTTCCCTAGCAGGTGATGAGCAGTTCTTC. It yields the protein CASSLISLAGDEQFF. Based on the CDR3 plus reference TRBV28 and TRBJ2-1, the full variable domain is DVKVTQSSRYLVKRTGEKVFLECVQDMDHENMFWYRQDPGLGLRLIYFSYDVKMKEKGDIPEGYSVSREKKERFSLILESASTNQTSMYLCASSLISLAGDEQFFGPGTRLTVL.

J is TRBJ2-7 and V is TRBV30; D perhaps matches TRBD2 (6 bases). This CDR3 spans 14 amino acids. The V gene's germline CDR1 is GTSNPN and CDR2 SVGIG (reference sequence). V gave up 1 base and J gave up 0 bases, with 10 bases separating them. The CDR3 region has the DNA TGTGCCTGGAGTGCCGGGACTGCCTCCTACGAGCAGTACTTC. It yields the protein CAWSAGTASYEQYF.

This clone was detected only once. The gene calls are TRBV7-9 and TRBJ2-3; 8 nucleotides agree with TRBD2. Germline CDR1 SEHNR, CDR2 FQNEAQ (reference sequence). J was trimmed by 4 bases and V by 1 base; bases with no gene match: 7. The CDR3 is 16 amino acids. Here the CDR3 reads CASSLEGGLVADTQYF. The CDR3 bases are TGTGCCAGCAGCTTAGAGGGGGGACTAGTGGCAGATACGCAGTATTTT.

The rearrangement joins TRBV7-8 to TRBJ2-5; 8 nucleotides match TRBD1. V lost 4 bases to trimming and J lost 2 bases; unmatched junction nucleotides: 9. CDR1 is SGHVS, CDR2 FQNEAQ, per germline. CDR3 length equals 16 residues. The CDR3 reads CASSYGQGMEQETQYF. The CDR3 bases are TGTGCCAGCAGCTACGGACAGGGAATGGAACAAGAGACCCAGTACTTC. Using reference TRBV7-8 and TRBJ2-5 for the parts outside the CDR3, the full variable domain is GAGVSQSPRYKVAKRGQDVALRCDPISGHVSLFWYQQALGQGPEFLTYFQNEAQLDKSGLPSDRFFAERPEGSVSTLKIQRTQQEDSAVYLCASSYGQGMEQETQYFGPGTRLLVL.

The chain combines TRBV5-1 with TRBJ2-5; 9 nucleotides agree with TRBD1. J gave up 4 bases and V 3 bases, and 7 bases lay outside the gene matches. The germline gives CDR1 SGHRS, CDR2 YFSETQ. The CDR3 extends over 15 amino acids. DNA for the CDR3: TGCGCCAGCAGCTCCTGGACAGGGGAGGGAGAGACCCAGTACTTC. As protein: CASSSWTGEGETQYF.

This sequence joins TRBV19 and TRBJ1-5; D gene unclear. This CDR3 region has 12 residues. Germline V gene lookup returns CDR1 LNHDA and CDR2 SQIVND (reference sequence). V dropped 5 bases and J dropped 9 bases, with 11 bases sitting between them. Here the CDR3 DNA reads TGTGCCAGTAGTCCCCCGTCGGGGCCCCAGCATTTT. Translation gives CASSPPSGPQHF.

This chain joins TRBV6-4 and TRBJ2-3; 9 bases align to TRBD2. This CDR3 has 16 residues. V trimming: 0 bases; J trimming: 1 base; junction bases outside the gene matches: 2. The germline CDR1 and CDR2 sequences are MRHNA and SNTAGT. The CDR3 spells CASSDSSSGGTDTQYF. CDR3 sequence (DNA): TGTGCCAGCAGTGACTCGTCTAGCGGGGGCACAGATACGCAGTATTTT.

This chain's CDR3 is CASTPAGTGSEKLFF. Here the CDR3 DNA reads TGTGCCAGCACCCCTGCCGGGACAGGGTCTGAAAAACTGTTTTTT. The chain recombines TRBV28 with TRBJ1-4; 9 nucleotides line up with TRBD1. This CDR3 is built from 15 residues. Losses at the gene ends were 7 bases for V and 7 bases for J; bases not matched to a gene: 10. Per the germline V gene, CDR1 is MDHEN and CDR2 is SYDVKM.

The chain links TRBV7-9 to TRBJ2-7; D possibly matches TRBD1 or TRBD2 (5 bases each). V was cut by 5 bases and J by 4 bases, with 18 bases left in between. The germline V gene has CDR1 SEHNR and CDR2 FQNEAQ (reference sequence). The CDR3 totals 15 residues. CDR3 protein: CASSKRGTRPYEQYF. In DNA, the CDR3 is TGTGCCAGCAGCAAGAGGGGAACTAGACCTTACGAGCAGTACTTC.

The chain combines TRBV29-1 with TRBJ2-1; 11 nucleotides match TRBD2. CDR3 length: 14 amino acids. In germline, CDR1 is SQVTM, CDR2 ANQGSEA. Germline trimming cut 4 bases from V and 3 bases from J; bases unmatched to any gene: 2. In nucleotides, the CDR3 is TGCAGCGTTGGACTAGCGGGGAACTACAATGAGCAGTTCTTC. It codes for CSVGLAGNYNEQFF.

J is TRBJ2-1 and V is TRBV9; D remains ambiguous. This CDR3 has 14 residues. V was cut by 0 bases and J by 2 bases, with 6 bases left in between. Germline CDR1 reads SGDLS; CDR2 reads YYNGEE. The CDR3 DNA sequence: TGTGCCAGCAGCGTAGACGTTACCTACAATGAGCAGTTCTTC. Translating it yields CASSVDVTYNEQFF.